A single sample is the source of the 25 T cell receptor beta chains below, sequenced in a study of blood T cell repertoires in COVID-19. TCRdb keeps only in-frame clones here, not all; method: immunoSEQ multiplex PCR. The repertoire includes fewer than 200,000 clones, about 80% of them detected once, and 9.5% to 15% sits in the top ten. Sequencing used PBMCs or T cells enriched from blood (not recorded which). These receptors all stem from a man aged 50 to 59 who had recovered from COVID-19.

The chain employs TRBV6-5 and TRBJ2-7; D might be TRBD1 (5 bases). This CDR3 spans 13 amino acids. The V gene's germline CDR1 is MNHEY and CDR2 SVGAGI. The V gene lost 6 bases and the J gene lost 2 bases, with 11 bases spanning the gap. The CDR3 sequence: CASRQTATYEQYF. DNA of the CDR3: TGTGCCAGCAGGCAGACAGCAACCTACGAGCAGTACTTC.

The chain uses TRBV20-1 and TRBJ1-1; D gene ambiguous. Trimming removed 6 bases at V and 5 bases at J, with 10 bases between. The CDR3 has 11 amino acids. Germline CDR1 and CDR2: DFQATT and SNEGSKA (reference sequence). CDR3 sequence (DNA): TGCAGTGCCCCTGAGAGGACTGAAGCTTTCTTT. Protein: CSAPERTEAFF.

The chain couples TRBV28 to TRBJ1-1; 8 bases map to TRBD1. The CDR3 consists of 12 residues. V shed 5 bases, J shed 8 bases, and the junction held 4 bases outside the gene matches. Germline CDR1 and CDR2: MDHEN and SYDVKM. The CDR3 here is CASSRDRGEAFF. For the CDR3, the DNA is TGTGCCAGCAGTCGCGACAGGGGCGAAGCTTTCTTT.

The rearrangement links TRBV18 to TRBJ1-4; 8 nucleotides agree with TRBD1. Germline V gene sequence: CDR1 KGHSH, CDR2 LQKENI. V was pared by 5 bases and J by 8 bases, with 1 base of the junction left unmatched. CDR3 length equals 12 residues. The CDR3 is CASSGTGEKLFF. The CDR3 coding sequence is TGTGCCAGCTCAGGGACAGGCGAAAAACTGTTTTTT.

The chain links TRBV7-9 to TRBJ2-7; D is perhaps TRBD1 (6 bases). Looked up from germline, CDR1 is SEHNR and CDR2 is FQNEAQ (reference sequence). The CDR3 totals 15 residues. V gave up 5 bases and J gave up 3 bases, with 17 bases separating them. The chain's CDR3 is CASSPNRAASYEQYF. In DNA form, the CDR3 reads TGTGCCAGCAGCCCCAACAGGGCAGCAAGCTACGAGCAGTACTTC.

The chain combines TRBV10-1 with TRBJ1-1, with D maybe TRBD1 (5 bases). V was shortened by 0 bases and J by 10 bases, with 9 bases between the two germline ends. This CDR3 is 12 amino acids long. Germline V gene data show CDR1 as WNHNN and CDR2 as SYGVQD (reference sequence). The DNA of the CDR3 is TGCGCCAGCAGTGAGTCCGGAAGGGGAGCTTTCTTT. Translating gives CASSESGRGAFF.

The V and J genes are TRBV7-9 and TRBJ2-3; a weak D match, TRBD2 (6 bases). This CDR3 region has 16 residues. The V end lost 1 base, the J end lost 1 base, and 12 bases lay between the germline ends. CDR1 is SEHNR and CDR2 is FQNEAQ in the germline V gene (reference sequence). The CDR3: CASSLVRGWGTDTQYF. The CDR3 DNA follows: TGTGCCAGCAGCTTAGTGCGGGGTTGGGGCACAGATACGCAGTATTTT. Combining the CDR3 with reference TRBV7-9 and TRBJ2-3 gives the whole variable domain DTGVSQNPRHKITKRGQNVTFRCDPISEHNRLYWYRQTLGQGPEFLTYFQNEAQLEKSRLLSDRFSAERPKGSFSTLEIQRTEQGDSAMYLCASSLVRGWGTDTQYFGPGTRLTVL.

This clone has only one observation. The CDR3 DNA reads TGTGCCAGTAGTATTTGGGGGACAGAGGAATGGGACACTGAAGCTTTCTTT. Residues: CASSIWGTEEWDTEAFF. This chain joins TRBV19 and TRBJ1-1; TRBD1 agrees at 7 bases. V was clipped by 3 bases and J by 3 bases; unmatched bases: 13. CDR3 length: 17 residues. The V gene's germline CDR1 is LNHDA and CDR2 SQIVND (reference sequence).

This chain links TRBV11-2 with TRBJ1-1, with no clear D. V was shortened by 3 bases and J by 5 bases, with 7 bases between the two germline ends. The CDR3 loop spans 12 amino acids. The V gene's germline CDR1 is SGHAT and CDR2 FQNNGV. The CDR3 DNA follows: TGTGCCAGCAGCTTGCGGTGGACTGAAGCTTTCTTT. As protein: CASSLRWTEAFF.

This clone has more than one count but fewer than ten. V usage is TRBV5-1 and J usage is TRBJ2-5, with D maybe TRBD1 (7 bases). This CDR3 has 16 amino acids. V lost 3 bases and J 5 bases, leaving 20 bases between the germline ends. CDR1 and CDR2 from the germline V gene are SGHRS and YFSETQ. CDR3 nucleotides: TGCGCCAGCAGCTCGGGCAGGGGGGCGCCCCAGGAGACCCAGTACTTC. This encodes CASSSGRGAPQETQYF. Filled out from reference TRBV5-1 and TRBJ2-5, the complete variable domain reads KAGVTQTPRYLIKTRGQQVTLSCSPISGHRSVSWYQQTPGQGLQFLFEYFSETQRNKGNFPGRFSGRQFSNSRSEMNVSTLELGDSALYLCASSSGRGAPQETQYFGPGTRLLVL.

This rearrangement joins TRBV27 to TRBJ2-3, with D possibly being TRBD1 (6 bases). CDR1 and CDR2 from the germline V gene are MNHEY and SMNVEV (reference sequence). The CDR3 spans 16 residues. V was trimmed by 5 bases and J by 0 bases, leaving 15 bases between them. The CDR3 bases are TGTGCCAGCAGTCCCCTCAGGGGCGCTAGCACAGATACGCAGTATTTT. Translating gives CASSPLRGASTDTQYF.

The rearrangement joins TRBV7-2 to TRBJ1-2; possibly TRBD1 for D (6 bases). CDR3 length: 13 residues. Germline V CDR1 and CDR2: SGHTA, FQGNSA. The germline V and J ends were trimmed by 1 base and 4 bases, with 7 bases remaining between them. The DNA for the CDR3 is TGTGCCAGCAGCTTAGAACAGGGCTATGGCTACACCTTC. It codes for CASSLEQGYGYTF.

The CDR3 DNA reads as TGTGCCAGCAGCCAAAAGGCGGGGGGGCTCCAAGATACGCAGTATTTT. Translating it yields CASSQKAGGLQDTQYF. V and J are TRBV7-3 and TRBJ2-3; 9 bases are shared with TRBD2. There are 16 residues in the CDR3. CDR1 SGHTA and CDR2 FQGTGA come from the germline V gene. Trimming at V came to 5 bases and at J to 5 bases, leaving 11 bases not matched to a gene.

J is TRBJ2-1 and V is TRBV11-2; 7 bases align to TRBD1. The CDR3 spans 13 residues. J lost 6 bases, V lost 5 bases, and 4 bases had no gene match. Germline V gene sequence: CDR1 SGHAT, CDR2 FQNNGV. CDR3 in amino acids: CASSPRQGNEQFF. CDR3 DNA sequence: TGTGCCAGCAGCCCCAGACAGGGCAATGAGCAGTTCTTC.

V and J are TRBV5-4 and TRBJ1-2, with 8 nucleotides matching TRBD1. The V gene end was trimmed by 7 bases and the J gene end by 7 bases; junction bases not matched to a gene: 12. CDR1 is SGHNT, CDR2 YYREEE, per germline (reference sequence). There are 14 residues in the CDR3. The CDR3 DNA reads TGTGCCAGCGCGTCAGGGGGCGAGAGGTTTGGCTACACCTTC. Its protein is CASASGGERFGYTF. Complete variable domain (other parts from reference TRBV5-4 and TRBJ1-2): ETGVTQSPTHLIKTRGQQVTLRCSSQSGHNTVSWYQQALGQGPQFIFQYYREEENGRGNFPPRFSGLQFPNYSSELNVNALELDDSALYLCASASGGERFGYTFGSGTRLTVV.

The V call is TRBV20-1, the J call TRBJ2-2; D might be TRBD1 (7 bases). Germline V gene data show CDR1 as DFQATT and CDR2 as SNEGSKA (reference sequence). The CDR3 runs 14 residues. Trimming took off 3 bases at V and 6 bases at J, with 14 bases between the two ends. CDR3 in amino acids: CSASKEGASGELFF. DNA of the CDR3: TGCAGTGCTAGTAAGGAGGGGGCCTCCGGGGAGCTGTTTTTT.

The chain has TRBV18 and TRBJ1-1; TRBD1 agrees at 7 bases. The V segment lost 3 bases and the J segment 3 bases; nucleotides outside the gene matches: 7. Germline CDR1 is KGHSH and CDR2 is LQKENI. This CDR3 is built from 15 residues. The CDR3 DNA sequence: TGTGCCAGCTCACCCGACAGGGAGGTTCACACTGAAGCTTTCTTT. Translation gives CASSPDREVHTEAFF.

This clone was recorded once. The J gene is TRBJ1-2, the V gene TRBV4-3, with 8 bases fitting TRBD1. V dropped 4 bases and J dropped 8; count of bases not matched to a gene: 6. Germline V lookup: CDR1 LGHNA, CDR2 YSLEER. The CDR3 sequence is 13 residues long. CDR3 amino acids: CASSPGQGEGYTF. CDR3 nucleotide sequence: TGCGCCAGCAGCCCCGGACAGGGTGAGGGCTACACCTTC.

This clone was seen more than once but under ten times. For the CDR3, the DNA is TGCGCCAGCAGCCCCGTGACAGGGAACTCCTACAATGAGCAGTTCTTC. It codes for CASSPVTGNSYNEQFF. This chain connects TRBV5-1 to TRBJ2-1; 7 bases align to TRBD1. This CDR3 is built from 16 residues. V was pared by 4 bases and J by 0 bases, with 7 bases of the junction left unmatched. Germline values: CDR1 SGHRS, CDR2 YFSETQ. The full variable domain, in which reference TRBV5-1 and TRBJ2-1 provide the parts outside the CDR3, is KAGVTQTPRYLIKTRGQQVTLSCSPISGHRSVSWYQQTPGQGLQFLFEYFSETQRNKGNFPGRFSGRQFSNSRSEMNVSTLELGDSALYLCASSPVTGNSYNEQFFGPGTRLTVL.

This chain uses TRBV6-5 with TRBJ1-2, with D possibly matching TRBD1 (6 bases). Between the trimmed V and J ends, which lost 8 bases and 8 bases, there was a span of 15 bases. Germline V gives CDR1 MNHEY, CDR2 SVGAGI. This CDR3 has 12 residues. In DNA form, the CDR3 reads TGTGCCAGCTCTCCGAAGGGGGAGGGCTACACCTTC. Amino acid sequence: CASSPKGEGYTF.

The gene calls are TRBV6-5 and TRBJ2-7; perhaps TRBD2 as D (5 bases). Germline V gene sequence: CDR1 MNHEY, CDR2 SVGAGI. Trimming took off 6 bases at V and 0 bases at J, with 15 bases between the two ends. The CDR3 sequence is 15 residues long. The CDR3 DNA reads TGTGCCAGCAGGGACCGGGGTAAAACCTCCTACGAGCAGTACTTC. Translated, it gives CASRDRGKTSYEQYF.

This chain connects TRBV2 to TRBJ1-6; D may be TRBD1 (6 bases). CDR3 length: 14 amino acids. CDR1 is SNHLY and CDR2 is FYNNEI in the germline V gene. DNA for the CDR3: TGTGCTAAACAGGGAAGCTCCTATAATTCACCCCTCCACTTT. Residues: CAKQGSSYNSPLHF.

This chain connects TRBV7-9 to TRBJ1-1; D remains ambiguous. V dropped 3 bases and J dropped 4 bases, with 15 bases sitting between them. The CDR3 is 15 amino acids. CDR1 and CDR2 from the germline V gene are SEHNR and FQNEAQ (reference sequence). CDR3 coding DNA: TGTGCCAGCAGCTTTAACCCGTCGCTCGGCACTGAAGCTTTCTTT. Translation gives CASSFNPSLGTEAFF.

This clone was detected only once. The chain couples TRBV7-9 to TRBJ2-3; TRBD1 aligns across 9 bases. The CDR3 consists of 16 residues. The trim removed 3 bases at V and 0 bases at J, leaving 4 bases unmatched. Germline V gene lookup returns CDR1 SEHNR and CDR2 FQNEAQ (reference sequence). Written as DNA, the CDR3 is TGTGCCAGCAGCTTCGGGACAGGGAGGAGCACAGATACGCAGTATTTT. This encodes CASSFGTGRSTDTQYF.

This chain connects TRBV6-5 to TRBJ1-3; 8 bases are shared with TRBD1. There are 16 residues in the CDR3. The germline gives CDR1 MNHEY, CDR2 SVGAGI. J gave up 3 bases and V 4 bases, and 8 bases lay outside the gene matches. This CDR3 reads CASSSSRGQGGNTIYF. CDR3 DNA sequence: TGTGCCAGCAGTTCTTCCAGGGGGCAGGGTGGAAACACCATATATTTT.